Listed below are T cell receptor beta chains from one sample, sequenced in a study of Ad26.COV2.S vaccination and SARS-CoV-2 variants. Repertoires were generated with immunoSEQ multiplex PCR, while TCRdb's copy carries only in-frame clones and drops some. The sample has 350,000 to 400,000 clones, roughly nine tenths seen once. The source was peripheral blood, collected in a trial of Ad26.COV2.S vaccine versus placebo. The receptors stem from a person aged 18-60 years who received the Ad26.COV2.S COVID-19 vaccine or a placebo. CDR3s include the opening cysteine and the closing phenylalanine or tryptophan. D genes are given only for firm matches. The size entry is marked missing in some rows and otherwise reads once, few, many or a size class.

J gene: TRBJ1-5; D gene: -; clone size: once; V gene: TRBV6-5; CDR3 DNA: TGTGCCAGCAGTAAAACAGCAAATCAGCCCCAGCATTTT; CDR3 protein: CASSKTANQPQHF
J gene: TRBJ2-6; D gene: -; clone size: -; V gene: TRBV11-2; CDR3 DNA: TGTGCCAGCAGCGTCGGGTTTGTCTCTGGGGCCAACGTCCTGACTTTC; CDR3 protein: CASSVGFVSGANVLTF
J gene: TRBJ1-4; D gene: TRBD1; clone size: -; V gene: TRBV10-2; CDR3 DNA: TGCGCCAGCAGTACCGGACAGGGACCAACTAATGAAAAACTGTTTTTT; CDR3 protein: CASSTGQGPTNEKLFF
J gene: TRBJ1-1; D gene: -; clone size: -; V gene: TRBV7-6; CDR3 DNA: TGTGCCAGCAGCTTCGCAGCCTACACTGAAGCTTTCTTT; CDR3 protein: CASSFAAYTEAFF
J gene: TRBJ1-2; D gene: -; clone size: -; V gene: TRBV4-2; CDR3 DNA: TGTGCCAGCAGCCAAGAGATAAATGGCTACACCTTC; CDR3 protein: CASSQEINGYTF
J gene: TRBJ1-5; D gene: TRBD1; clone size: -; V gene: TRBV27; CDR3 DNA: TGTGCCAGCAGTCTGGGGACAGGGGTATTGGGCAATCAGCCCCAGCATTTT; CDR3 protein: CASSLGTGVLGNQPQHF
J gene: TRBJ2-5; D gene: TRBD2; clone size: -; V gene: TRBV4-1; CDR3 DNA: TGCGCCAGCAGCCATGAAGGACTAGCGGGCTCCGAGGGAGAGACCCAGTACTTC; CDR3 protein: CASSHEGLAGSEGETQYF
J gene: TRBJ1-5; D gene: -; clone size: -; V gene: TRBV6-5; CDR3 DNA: TGTGCCAGCAGCCAAGGGGGAGGAGCTCAGCCCCAGCATTTT; CDR3 protein: CASSQGGGAQPQHF
J gene: TRBJ2-1; D gene: -; clone size: -; V gene: TRBV3-1/TRBV3-2; CDR3 DNA: TGTGCCAGCAGCCAAGTTCCGGCTACAATGATGGAGCAGTTCTTC; CDR3 protein: CASSQVPATMMEQFF
J gene: TRBJ1-2; D gene: TRBD1; clone size: -; V gene: TRBV15; CDR3 DNA: TGTGCCACCAGCAGAGATCGCGACAGGGGCGGCGGCTACACCTTC; CDR3 protein: CATSRDRDRGGGYTF
J gene: TRBJ2-7; D gene: -; clone size: -; V gene: TRBV6-5; CDR3 DNA: TGTGCCAGCAGTTACGGGGACTCCTACGAGCAGTACTTC; CDR3 protein: CASSYGDSYEQYF
J gene: TRBJ1-2; D gene: -; clone size: many; V gene: TRBV9; CDR3 DNA: TGTGCCAGCAGCGTAGTTGAAAGGTCGAATGGCTACACCTTC; CDR3 protein: CASSVVERSNGYTF
J gene: TRBJ1-1; D gene: -; clone size: -; V gene: TRBV6-2/TRBV6-3; CDR3 DNA: TGTGCCAGCAGTTCGGACAGCTCAGAGGGCACTGAAGCTTTCTTT; CDR3 protein: CASSSDSSEGTEAFF
J gene: TRBJ1-1; D gene: -; clone size: -; V gene: TRBV21-1; CDR3 DNA: TGTGCCAGCAGCAACCGGGGGGTACGGTCGATGAACGAGGAAGCTTTCTTT; CDR3 protein: CASSNRGVRSMNEEAFF
J gene: TRBJ1-5; D gene: -; clone size: few; V gene: TRBV7-6; CDR3 DNA: TGTGCCAGCAGCTTAAATGACGGAAATCAGCCCCAGCATTTT; CDR3 protein: CASSLNDGNQPQHF
J gene: TRBJ2-5; D gene: -; clone size: -; V gene: TRBV12-3/TRBV12-4; CDR3 DNA: TGTGCCAGCGGGTTGCAGATACAAGAGACCCAGTACTTC; CDR3 protein: CASGLQIQETQYF
J gene: TRBJ2-7; D gene: TRBD2; clone size: -; V gene: TRBV4-3; CDR3 DNA: TGCGCCAGCAGCCAAGAATTAGCGGGGGGGTCTAGCTCCTACGAGCAGTACTTC; CDR3 protein: CASSQELAGGSSSYEQYF
J gene: TRBJ2-5; D gene: -; clone size: -; V gene: TRBV12-3/TRBV12-4; CDR3 DNA: TGTGCCAGCAGTTTTCTCCAAGAGACCCAGTACTTC; CDR3 protein: CASSFLQETQYF
J gene: TRBJ2-5; D gene: TRBD2; clone size: -; V gene: TRBV7-2; CDR3 DNA: TGTGCCAGCAGCTTACGAGGCTTTGGCGGGGGGGGCGGAGAGACCCAGTACTTC; CDR3 protein: CASSLRGFGGGGGETQYF
J gene: TRBJ2-5; D gene: TRBD2; clone size: -; V gene: TRBV19; CDR3 DNA: TGTGCCAGTAGTATAAGTATAGCGGGGTACCAAGAGACCCAGTACTTC; CDR3 protein: CASSISIAGYQETQYF
J gene: TRBJ1-6; D gene: -; clone size: -; V gene: TRBV11-3; CDR3 DNA: TGTGCCAGCAGCTACGTTAATAATTCACCCCTCCACTTT; CDR3 protein: CASSYVNNSPLHF
J gene: TRBJ2-2; D gene: TRBD2; clone size: -; V gene: TRBV7-2; CDR3 DNA: TGTGCCAGCAGCTTAACTCGGCCTAGCGGGCCCGGGGAGCTGTTTTTT; CDR3 protein: CASSLTRPSGPGELFF
J gene: TRBJ2-5; D gene: -; clone size: -; V gene: TRBV10-2; CDR3 DNA: TGCGCCAGCAGTGAGTCGAGAGAGACCCAGTACTTC; CDR3 protein: CASSESRETQYF
J gene: TRBJ2-3; D gene: TRBD2; clone size: -; V gene: TRBV2; CDR3 DNA: TGTGCCAGCAGTTTGAGGACTAGCGGGGGGGCAGATACGCAGTATTTT; CDR3 protein: CASSLRTSGGADTQYF
J gene: TRBJ2-5; D gene: -; clone size: -; V gene: TRBV5-6; CDR3 DNA: TGTGCCAGCAGCTTTATCCTTGAGACCCAGTACTTC; CDR3 protein: CASSFILETQYF
J gene: TRBJ1-2; D gene: TRBD1; clone size: -; V gene: TRBV6-4; CDR3 DNA: TGTGCCAGCAGTCCAGCAGGGGGGGGTAACTATGGCTACACCTTC; CDR3 protein: CASSPAGGGNYGYTF
J gene: TRBJ1-5; D gene: TRBD1; clone size: few; V gene: TRBV27; CDR3 DNA: TGTGCCAGTGCAGGGGGGGGCTATACCACTCAGCCCCAGCATTTT; CDR3 protein: CASAGGGYTTQPQHF
J gene: TRBJ1-2; D gene: -; clone size: once; V gene: TRBV5-6; CDR3 DNA: TGTGCCAGCAGTGACTCCGGGGGACCCTATGGCTACACCTTC; CDR3 protein: CASSDSGGPYGYTF
J gene: TRBJ2-3; D gene: TRBD1; clone size: -; V gene: TRBV6-5; CDR3 DNA: TGTGCCAGCAGGCCAGGGGGTAGCACAGATACGCAGTATTTT; CDR3 protein: CASRPGGSTDTQYF
J gene: TRBJ1-2; D gene: -; clone size: -; V gene: TRBV5-1; CDR3 DNA: TGCGCCAGCAGACCGGACGGGTACTATGGCTACACCTTC; CDR3 protein: CASRPDGYYGYTF
J gene: TRBJ1-5; D gene: -; clone size: few; V gene: TRBV6-2/TRBV6-3; CDR3 DNA: TGTGCCAGCAGTTACTCGCCCGGGTGGCAGCCCCAGCATTTT; CDR3 protein: CASSYSPGWQPQHF
J gene: TRBJ1-2; D gene: -; clone size: -; V gene: TRBV21-1; CDR3 DNA: TGTGCCAGCAGCCCGAGGGGGAGGGAAGAACGTCACACCTTC; CDR3 protein: CASSPRGREERHTF
J gene: TRBJ2-3; D gene: -; clone size: -; V gene: TRBV6-5; CDR3 DNA: TGTGCCAGCAGGGTAGGGCGGATCACAGATACGCAGTATTTT; CDR3 protein: CASRVGRITDTQYF
J gene: TRBJ2-3; D gene: -; clone size: -; V gene: TRBV13; CDR3 DNA: TGTGCCAGCGGTATCGGGGGGCAAGGGACAGATACGCAGTATTTT; CDR3 protein: CASGIGGQGTDTQYF
J gene: TRBJ1-4; D gene: TRBD1; clone size: once; V gene: TRBV5-5; CDR3 DNA: TGTGCCAGCAGTCCTGGCACAGGGGGCAGGAATGAAAAACTGTTTTTT; CDR3 protein: CASSPGTGGRNEKLFF
J gene: TRBJ2-5; D gene: TRBD1; clone size: -; V gene: TRBV6-1; CDR3 DNA: TGTGCCAGCAGTGACCACAGGGGTCTCCAAGAGACCCAGTACTTC; CDR3 protein: CASSDHRGLQETQYF
J gene: TRBJ2-1; D gene: -; clone size: -; V gene: TRBV7-9; CDR3 DNA: TGTGCCAGCAGCTCATCGACTAAACCCTACAATGAGCAGTTCTTC; CDR3 protein: CASSSSTKPYNEQFF
J gene: TRBJ1-6; D gene: -; clone size: -; V gene: TRBV4-1; CDR3 DNA: TGCGCCAGCAGCCAAGTTACCCTCGGCCTATCCTATAATTCACCCCTCCACTTT; CDR3 protein: CASSQVTLGLSYNSPLHF
J gene: TRBJ2-1; D gene: -; clone size: -; V gene: TRBV5-5; CDR3 DNA: TGTGCCAGCAGCTTGGAGGGTTCCTACAATGAGCAGTTCTTC; CDR3 protein: CASSLEGSYNEQFF
J gene: TRBJ1-3; D gene: -; clone size: -; V gene: TRBV2; CDR3 DNA: TGTGCCCGCGCGTACAGGAGCGAGGACACCATATATTTT; CDR3 protein: CARAYRSEDTIYF
J gene: TRBJ2-1; D gene: -; clone size: -; V gene: TRBV5-1; CDR3 DNA: TGCGCCAGCAGCAAGGACGGCCTGGGCCCGACCAATGAGCAGTTCTTC; CDR3 protein: CASSKDGLGPTNEQFF
J gene: TRBJ1-1; D gene: -; clone size: -; V gene: TRBV10-3; CDR3 DNA: TGTGCCATCACTAACGGGACGGTGAACACTGAAGCTTTCTTT; CDR3 protein: CAITNGTVNTEAFF
J gene: TRBJ1-1; D gene: TRBD1; clone size: -; V gene: TRBV6-2/TRBV6-3; CDR3 DNA: TGTGCCAGCAGTTTACAGGGGCCGGAGATGGCTTTCTTT; CDR3 protein: CASSLQGPEMAFF
J gene: TRBJ1-1; D gene: TRBD1; clone size: -; V gene: TRBV18; CDR3 DNA: TGTGCCAGCTCACCATATGGGCAGGGGGCGAACACTGAAGCTTTCTTT; CDR3 protein: CASSPYGQGANTEAFF
J gene: TRBJ1-1; D gene: -; clone size: -; V gene: TRBV18; CDR3 DNA: TGTGCCAGCTCGACGTTGGGGGACGACACTGAAGCTTTCTTT; CDR3 protein: CASSTLGDDTEAFF
J gene: TRBJ1-2; D gene: -; clone size: -; V gene: TRBV28; CDR3 DNA: TGTGCCAGCAGTCACGCGGCGGCTACTAACTATGGCTACACCTTC; CDR3 protein: CASSHAAATNYGYTF
J gene: TRBJ2-2; D gene: -; clone size: few; V gene: TRBV19; CDR3 DNA: TGTGCCAGTAGTACGCCCGGGGAGCTGTTTTTT; CDR3 protein: CASSTPGELFF
J gene: TRBJ1-3; D gene: -; clone size: -; V gene: TRBV30; CDR3 DNA: TGTGCCTGGAGTACGGACTCTGGAAACACCATATATTTT; CDR3 protein: CAWSTDSGNTIYF
J gene: TRBJ1-1; D gene: -; clone size: -; V gene: TRBV11-1; CDR3 DNA: TGTGCCAGCAGCTGGGACACGAACACTGAAGCTTTCTTT; CDR3 protein: CASSWDTNTEAFF
J gene: TRBJ2-7; D gene: TRBD1; clone size: -; V gene: TRBV4-3; CDR3 DNA: TGCGCCAGCAGCCAAGACCGGACAGGGGGGCGTTCCGAGCAGTACTTC; CDR3 protein: CASSQDRTGGRSEQYF
J gene: TRBJ1-1; D gene: -; clone size: -; V gene: TRBV6-2/TRBV6-3; CDR3 DNA: TGTGCCAGCAGTTACGATCGTGGGACTGAAGCTTTCTTT; CDR3 protein: CASSYDRGTEAFF